This T cell receptor (beta chain) was identified in a study of OX40 agonist ivuxolimab in advanced cancers. Study at large: Intravenous ivuxolimab at 0.01 to 10 mg/kg was given to patients every 2 weeks. Earlier anti-PD-1, anti-PD-L1 or anti-CTLA-4 therapy was permitted; around 40% had received some.

CDR3 size: 11 residues. Trimming removed 3 bases at V and 5 bases at J, with 4 bases between. Germline CDR1 and CDR2: LNHDA and SQIVND (reference sequence). For this clone: The target antigen is unknown.

Profiling relied on immunoSEQ multiplex PCR, and the TCRdb table lists in-frame clones only, not all of them. Among over 90,000 clones listed, 70% to 90% were seen once. Study results and caveats: Low normalized T-cell clonal expansion was also seen in some nonresponders. On average, CD8+ T cells showed a greater number of expanded clones than CD4+.

The input for sequencing was CD4+ or CD8+ T cells sorted from blood, taken in a trial of the OX40 agonist ivuxolimab. The J gene is TRBJ2-5, the V gene TRBV19; D remains unclear. This sequence originates from an adult with an advanced solid tumor such as melanoma, head and neck, liver or kidney cancer. CDR3 protein: CASSMGETQYF. Here the CDR3 DNA reads TGTGCCAGTAGTATGGGGGAGACCCAGTACTTC.